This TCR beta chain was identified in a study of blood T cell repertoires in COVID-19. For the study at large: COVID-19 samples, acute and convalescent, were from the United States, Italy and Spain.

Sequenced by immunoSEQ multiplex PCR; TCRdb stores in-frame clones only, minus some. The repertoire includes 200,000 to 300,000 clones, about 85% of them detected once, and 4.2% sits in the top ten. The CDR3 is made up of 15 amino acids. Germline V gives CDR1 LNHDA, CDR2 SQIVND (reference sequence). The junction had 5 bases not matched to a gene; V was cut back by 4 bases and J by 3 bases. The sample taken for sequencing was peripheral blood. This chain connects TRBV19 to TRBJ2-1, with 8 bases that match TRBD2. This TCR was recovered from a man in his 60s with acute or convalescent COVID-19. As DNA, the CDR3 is TGTGCCAGTAGTAGAACCGGGACTAGCTACAATGAGCAGTTCTTC. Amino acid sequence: CASSRTGTSYNEQFF.